Listed here are 13 T cell receptor beta chains from one sample, sequenced in a study of blood T cell repertoires in COVID-19. The method was immunoSEQ multiplex PCR; TCRdb's version includes in-frame clones alone and lacks a portion of them. Altogether 270,000 or so clones are present, about nine tenths being singletons, with the ten largest covering roughly 1.2%. Material: PBMCs or T cells enriched from blood (not recorded which). The receptors stem from a woman aged 40 to 49 with acute COVID-19.

The chain carries TRBV28 and TRBJ1-2; 7 bases agree with TRBD1. V shed 1 base, J shed 6 bases, and the junction held 11 bases outside the gene matches. This CDR3 region has 16 residues. The germline gives CDR1 MDHEN, CDR2 SYDVKM. Written as DNA, the CDR3 is TGTGCCAGCAGTTTATCTCAATTCCGACAGGGAGATGGCTACACCTTC. Protein: CASSLSQFRQGDGYTF.

The V call is TRBV27, the J call TRBJ1-3; D gene unclear. CDR1 and CDR2 from the germline V gene are MNHEY and SMNVEV (reference sequence). The CDR3 sequence is 15 residues long. V lost 2 bases and J lost 1, with 9 bases in between. CDR3 sequence (DNA): TGTGCCAGCAGTTTAACGGCGGGTTCTGGAAACACCATATATTTT. Its protein is CASSLTAGSGNTIYF.

The chain carries TRBV6-4 and TRBJ2-1; 7 bases match TRBD2. Germline lookup yields CDR1 MRHNA and CDR2 SNTAGT. The CDR3 has 13 residues. V trimming: 5 bases; J trimming: 4 bases; junction bases outside the gene matches: 2. The CDR3 coding sequence is TGTGCCAGCAGTAGCGGGACGTACAATGAGCAGTTCTTC. This translates into CASSSGTYNEQFF.

This clone was found a few times. The chain employs TRBV7-8 and TRBJ2-3, with a weak D call TRBD2 (6 bases). In germline, CDR1 is SGHVS, CDR2 FQNEAQ. This CDR3 comprises 15 residues. V dropped 5 bases and J dropped 2 bases, with 14 bases sitting between them. CDR3 region: CASSETPSVTDTQYF. The CDR3 nucleotides are TGTGCCAGCAGCGAAACCCCTAGCGTCACAGATACGCAGTATTTT.

V gene TRBV9 combines with J gene TRBJ2-7, with D possibly being TRBD1 (6 bases). Germline V gene data show CDR1 as SGDLS and CDR2 as YYNGEE. This CDR3 spans 16 amino acids. The V gene lost 4 bases and the J gene lost 2 bases, with 19 bases spanning the gap. CDR3: CASSPPRGRVTYEQYF. The CDR3 DNA follows: TGTGCCAGCAGCCCACCGAGGGGGAGAGTGACCTACGAGCAGTACTTC. Full variable domain (outside the CDR3, taken from reference TRBV9 and TRBJ2-7): DSGVTQTPKHLITATGQRVTLRCSPRSGDLSVYWYQQSLDQGLQFLIQYYNGEERAKGNILERFSAQQFPDLHSELNLSSLELGDSALYFCASSPPRGRVTYEQYFGPGTRLTVT.

This rearrangement joins TRBV24-1 to TRBJ2-6, with 9 bases aligning to TRBD1. Germline-derived CDR1 and CDR2 are KGHDR and SFDVKD. The V segment lost 4 bases and the J segment 2 bases; nucleotides outside the gene matches: 5. This CDR3 is 17 amino acids long. The chain's CDR3 is CATSDRRTGAGANVLTF. CDR3 sequence (DNA): TGTGCCACCAGTGACCGTCGGACAGGGGCTGGGGCCAACGTCCTGACTTTC.

This clone was recorded a few times. The chain carries TRBV10-3 and TRBJ1-1, with 8 bases fitting TRBD1. Germline V gene lookup returns CDR1 ENHRY and CDR2 SYGVKD. V shed 7 bases, J shed 5 bases, and the junction held 6 bases outside the gene matches. The CDR3 extends over 13 amino acids. Written as DNA, the CDR3 is TGTGCCATCAAGGACAGGGAGGGAACTGAAGCTTTCTTT. It yields the protein CAIKDREGTEAFF.

This clone was seen a handful of times. The chain combines TRBV18 with TRBJ1-1; tentatively, D is TRBD1 (6 bases). This CDR3 region has 13 residues. Germline V gene data show CDR1 as KGHSH and CDR2 as LQKENI. Trimming took off 6 bases at V and 5 bases at J, with 13 bases between the two ends. CDR3 region: CASSTGGLTEAFF. The DNA of the CDR3 is TGTGCCAGCTCCACCGGGGGGCTAACTGAAGCTTTCTTT.

The chain joins TRBV28 to TRBJ1-4, with TRBD1 matching over 8 bases. CDR3 length: 15 amino acids. V trimming: 2 bases; J trimming: 7 bases; junction bases outside the gene matches: 6. Germline CDR1 is MDHEN and CDR2 is SYDVKM. CDR3 residues: CASSLVQTGVEKLFF. CDR3 coding DNA: TGTGCCAGCAGTTTAGTTCAGACAGGGGTTGAAAAACTGTTTTTT.

V and J are TRBV5-1 and TRBJ2-6; a weak D match, TRBD1 (6 bases). This CDR3 is 16 amino acids long. The germline V and J ends were trimmed by 4 bases and 0 bases, with 11 bases remaining between them. Germline CDR1 reads SGHRS; CDR2 reads YFSETQ. The CDR3 sequence: CASSLGQLSGANVLTF. The DNA of the CDR3 is TGCGCCAGCAGCCTCGGACAGCTCTCTGGGGCCAACGTCCTGACTTTC.

This chain joins TRBV7-9 and TRBJ2-3; D possibly corresponds to TRBD2 (6 bases). This CDR3 spans 16 amino acids. Germline values: CDR1 SEHNR, CDR2 FQNEAQ (reference sequence). V was trimmed by 2 bases and J by 2 bases, leaving 14 bases between them. The CDR3 spells CASSLRLSDYTDTQYF. The CDR3 DNA is TGTGCCAGCAGCTTAAGACTCTCGGACTACACAGATACGCAGTATTTT.

V gene TRBV9 combines with J gene TRBJ2-1; D remains unclear. The CDR3 covers 15 residues. CDR1 is SGDLS and CDR2 is YYNGEE in the germline V gene. V was clipped by 3 bases and J by 3 bases, with 13 bases between them. CDR3 nucleotides: TGTGCCAGCAGCGCGACCGAGCGCATCTACAATGAGCAGTTCTTC. The encoded protein is CASSATERIYNEQFF.

V usage is TRBV4-1 and J usage is TRBJ1-3, with a tentative D call TRBD1 (6 bases). Germline-derived CDR1 and CDR2 are MGHRA and YSYEKL. This CDR3 is 17 amino acids long. V gave up 0 bases and J gave up 1 base, with 13 bases separating them. The CDR3 spells CASSQDRLGGSGNTIYF. In nucleotides, the CDR3 is TGCGCCAGCAGCCAAGATCGGTTAGGGGGTTCTGGAAACACCATATATTTT.